A selection of T cell receptor beta chains follows, all from one sample in a study of early T cells in non-severe SARS-CoV-2 infection. Using its own MiXCR run on the 5' RACE reads, TCRdb lists one record per CDR3 protein. The table records 100,000 to 150,000 distinct CDR3 sequences, under 15% of them present only once. Sequenced input: whole blood. These receptors all come from an adult who was a healthcare worker with PCR-confirmed SARS-CoV-2 infection or an uninfected control (not recorded which). Both conserved end residues are part of each CDR3. D genes are given only for firm matches. Only some rows state a clone size, as once, few, many or a class for expanded clones.

clone size: few; V gene: TRBV24-1; D gene: TRBD2; J gene: TRBJ2-1; CDR3 protein: CATSDGRSGGAGEQFF; CDR3 DNA: TGTGCCACCAGTGATGGGCGTAGCGGGGGGGCCGGTGAGCAGTTCTTC
clone size: NA; V gene: TRBV20-1; D gene: NA; J gene: TRBJ1-5; CDR3 protein: CSARDWRSNQSQHF; CDR3 DNA: TGCAGTGCTAGAGATTGGAGGTCGAATCAGTCCCAGCATTTT
clone size: NA; V gene: TRBV2; D gene: TRBD1; J gene: TRBJ1-6; CDR3 protein: CASSDTGTVNNSPLHF; CDR3 DNA: TGTGCCAGCAGTGATACCGGGACAGTTAATAATTCACCCCTCCACTTT
clone size: NA; V gene: TRBV12-3/TRBV12-4; D gene: NA; J gene: TRBJ2-7; CDR3 protein: CASSHGLVEQYF; CDR3 DNA: TGTGCCAGCAGTCATGGACTCGTCGAGCAGTACTTC
clone size: many; V gene: TRBV11-2; D gene: TRBD2; J gene: TRBJ2-3; CDR3 protein: CATREGTTDTQYF; CDR3 DNA: TGTGCCACCAGGGAGGGGACGACAGATACGCAGTATTTT
clone size: NA; V gene: TRBV7-2; D gene: NA; J gene: TRBJ1-2; CDR3 protein: CASSLLGLRNGYTF; CDR3 DNA: TGTGCCAGCAGCCTCCTGGGACTTCGAAACGGCTACACCTTC
clone size: NA; V gene: TRBV19; D gene: TRBD1; J gene: TRBJ1-5; CDR3 protein: CASSPETGGAVQPQHF; CDR3 DNA: TGTGCCAGTAGTCCCGAGACAGGGGGCGCGGTTCAGCCCCAGCATTTT
clone size: few; V gene: TRBV10-1; D gene: NA; J gene: TRBJ2-2; CDR3 protein: CASSAGRTGELFF; CDR3 DNA: TGCGCCAGCAGTGCTGGACGAACCGGGGAGCTGTTTTTT
clone size: few; V gene: TRBV29-1; D gene: NA; J gene: TRBJ2-1; CDR3 protein: CSVTRGPEGQQFF; CDR3 DNA: TGCAGCGTTACACGGGGGCCGGAGGGCCAGCAGTTCTTC
clone size: NA; V gene: TRBV5-4; D gene: TRBD1; J gene: TRBJ2-1; CDR3 protein: CASSLRDRADEQFF; CDR3 DNA: TGTGCCAGCAGCTTGAGGGACAGGGCGGATGAGCAGTTCTTC
clone size: NA; V gene: TRBV19; D gene: NA; J gene: TRBJ1-5; CDR3 protein: CASTGTLDQPQHF; CDR3 DNA: TGTGCCTCCACCGGGACTCTAGATCAGCCCCAGCATTTT
clone size: many; V gene: TRBV7-8; D gene: NA; J gene: TRBJ2-7; CDR3 protein: CASSSEVGRGEQYF; CDR3 DNA: TGTGCCAGCAGCTCGGAGGTGGGAAGGGGCGAGCAGTACTTC
clone size: few; V gene: TRBV14; D gene: NA; J gene: TRBJ2-6; CDR3 protein: CASSYQGSGANVLTF; CDR3 DNA: TGTGCCAGCAGCTACCAGGGTTCTGGGGCCAACGTCCTGACTTTC
clone size: few; V gene: TRBV5-1; D gene: TRBD2; J gene: TRBJ2-7; CDR3 protein: CASNPAASGVYEQYF; CDR3 DNA: TGCGCCAGCAACCCCGCGGCTAGCGGGGTCTACGAGCAGTACTTC
clone size: many; V gene: TRBV6-5; D gene: NA; J gene: TRBJ1-2; CDR3 protein: CASSRGLWDGYTF; CDR3 DNA: TGTGCCAGCAGCAGGGGACTTTGGGATGGCTACACCTTC
clone size: few; V gene: TRBV7-9; D gene: NA; J gene: TRBJ2-7; CDR3 protein: CASSSVGSLSYEQYF; CDR3 DNA: TGTGCCAGCAGCTCGGTGGGCAGCCTCTCCTACGAGCAGTACTTC
clone size: NA; V gene: TRBV18; D gene: NA; J gene: TRBJ1-6; CDR3 protein: CASSAKGDYNSPLHF; CDR3 DNA: TGTGCCAGCTCAGCGAAGGGAGACTATAATTCACCCCTCCATTTT